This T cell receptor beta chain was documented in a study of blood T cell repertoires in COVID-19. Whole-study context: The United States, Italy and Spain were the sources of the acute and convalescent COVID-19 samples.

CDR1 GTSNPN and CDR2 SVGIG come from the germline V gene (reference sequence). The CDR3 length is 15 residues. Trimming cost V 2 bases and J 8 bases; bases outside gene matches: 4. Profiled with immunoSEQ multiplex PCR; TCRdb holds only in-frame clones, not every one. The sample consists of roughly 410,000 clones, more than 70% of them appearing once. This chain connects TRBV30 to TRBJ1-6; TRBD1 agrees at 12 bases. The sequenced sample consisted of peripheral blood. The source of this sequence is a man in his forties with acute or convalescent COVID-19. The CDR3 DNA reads TGTGCCTGGAGTAAGGGGACAGGGGGCGATTCACCCCTCCACTTT. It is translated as CAWSKGTGGDSPLHF.